Presented here are 8 T cell receptor beta chains from one specimen sequenced in a study of cytomegalovirus exposure and HLA in healthy donors. The PCR was carried out with 60 Vbeta primers and 13 Jbeta primers. TCRdb's table, derived via immunoSEQ multiplex PCR, lists solely in-frame clones and lacks some. The repertoire holds some 110,000 clones, with 76% as singletons. Specimen: PBMCs. These receptors all come from a man in his fifties or sixties in good health and CMV-seronegative.

This clone was counted a few times. The chain uses TRBV15 and TRBJ1-2; TRBD1 might be the D (5 bases). V lost 0 bases and J lost 8, with 19 bases in between. The CDR3 runs to 16 residues. CDR1 LNHNV and CDR2 YYDKDF come from the germline V gene (reference sequence). CDR3 bases: TGTGCCACCAGCAGAGATCAACCAGGGATGATTATGGGCTACACCTTC. Translated, it gives CATSRDQPGMIMGYTF.

The chain has TRBV7-2 and TRBJ1-1; D unclear. Trimming cost V 7 bases and J 0 bases, with 12 bases left between them. The germline V gene encodes CDR1 SGHTA and CDR2 FQGNSA. CDR3 length: 14 residues. The CDR3 DNA reads as TGTGCCAGCACCCCGTCAGGCATGAACACTGAAGCTTTCTTT. Translating gives CASTPSGMNTEAFF.

The chain carries TRBV9 and TRBJ2-3; weak D call: TRBD2 (7 bases). The CDR3 consists of 16 residues. Germline values: CDR1 SGDLS, CDR2 YYNGEE. V was shortened by 0 bases and J by 1 base, with 12 bases between the two germline ends. The CDR3: CASSVGGGSGTDTQYF. The CDR3, as DNA: TGTGCCAGCAGCGTAGGGGGGGGCAGTGGCACAGATACGCAGTATTTT. The full variable domain, in which reference TRBV9 and TRBJ2-3 provide the parts outside the CDR3, is DSGVTQTPKHLITATGQRVTLRCSPRSGDLSVYWYQQSLDQGLQFLIQYYNGEERAKGNILERFSAQQFPDLHSELNLSSLELGDSALYFCASSVGGGSGTDTQYFGPGTRLTVL.

This rearrangement joins TRBV6-5 to TRBJ2-1, with D possibly TRBD1 on 5 matching bases. This CDR3 has 13 amino acids. With 10 bases removed from V and 7 bases from J, the gap between germline ends came to 17 bases. Germline V gene data show CDR1 as MNHEY and CDR2 as SVGAGI. The CDR3 here is CATRGWGDNEQFF. The CDR3 DNA is TGTGCCACCAGAGGATGGGGCGATAATGAGCAGTTCTTC.

This clone has just a few counts. The chain has TRBV9 and TRBJ2-3; TRBD1 might be the D (6 bases). V lost 4 bases to trimming and J lost 4 bases, with 16 bases between them. This CDR3 comprises 15 residues. Germline V gene data show CDR1 as SGDLS and CDR2 as YYNGEE. CDR3 in DNA: TGTGCCAGCAGCCCCAGGTTGGGGGCAGCAGATACGCAGTATTTT. Amino acid sequence: CASSPRLGAADTQYF.

The CDR3 is CASSLSSGGAKETQYF. The CDR3 DNA reads as TGCGCCAGCAGCTTGTCTAGCGGGGGGGCCAAGGAGACCCAGTACTTC. The chain uses TRBV5-1 and TRBJ2-5; TRBD2 matches at 12 bases. CDR1 is SGHRS, CDR2 YFSETQ, per germline. This CDR3 spans 16 amino acids. Germline trimming cut 1 base from V and 5 bases from J; bases unmatched to any gene: 6.

In nucleotides, the CDR3 is TGCGCCAGCAGCTGGGACACCCAAGAGACCCAGTACTTC. Amino acid sequence: CASSWDTQETQYF. The chain couples TRBV5-1 to TRBJ2-5; a weak D match, TRBD1 (6 bases). The CDR3 covers 13 residues. Germline V gene lookup returns CDR1 SGHRS and CDR2 YFSETQ. Trimming took 3 bases from V and 1 from J, leaving 7 bases between them.

The rearrangement links TRBV5-4 to TRBJ1-1; a possible D gene is TRBD1 (6 bases). Trimming cost V 1 base and J 1 base, with 20 bases left between them. The CDR3 consists of 18 residues. Germline CDR1 and CDR2: SGHNT and YYREEE (reference sequence). The CDR3: CASSLPPGQSGGNTEAFF. In nucleotides, the CDR3 is TGTGCCAGCAGCTTGCCCCCGGGACAATCAGGTGGGAACACTGAAGCTTTCTTT.